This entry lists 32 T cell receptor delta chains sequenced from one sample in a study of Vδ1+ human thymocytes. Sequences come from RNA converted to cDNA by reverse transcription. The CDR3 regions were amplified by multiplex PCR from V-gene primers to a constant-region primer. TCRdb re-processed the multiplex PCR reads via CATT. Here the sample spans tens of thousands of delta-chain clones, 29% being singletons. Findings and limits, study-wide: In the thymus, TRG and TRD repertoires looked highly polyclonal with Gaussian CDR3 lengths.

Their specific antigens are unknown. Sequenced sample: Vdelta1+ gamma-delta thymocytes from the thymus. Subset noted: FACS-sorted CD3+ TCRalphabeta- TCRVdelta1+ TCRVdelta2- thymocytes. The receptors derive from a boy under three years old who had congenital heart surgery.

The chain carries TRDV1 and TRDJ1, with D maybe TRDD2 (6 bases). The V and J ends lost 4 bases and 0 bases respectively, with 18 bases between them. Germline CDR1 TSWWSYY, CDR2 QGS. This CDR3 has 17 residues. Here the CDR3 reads CALGGAFPLPYTDKLIF. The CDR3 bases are TGTGCTCTTGGGGGAGCCTTCCCTCTGCCCTACACCGATAAACTCATCTTT.

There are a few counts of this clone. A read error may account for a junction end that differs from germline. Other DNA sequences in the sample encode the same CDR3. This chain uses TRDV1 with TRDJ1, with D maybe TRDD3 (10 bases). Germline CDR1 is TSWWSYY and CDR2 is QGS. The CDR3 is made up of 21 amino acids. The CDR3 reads CALGEGGLPTMRGGYPDKLIF. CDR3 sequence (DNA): TGTGCTCTTGGGGAAGGGGGCCTTCCTACGATGCGTGGGGGATACCCCGATAAACTCATTTTT.

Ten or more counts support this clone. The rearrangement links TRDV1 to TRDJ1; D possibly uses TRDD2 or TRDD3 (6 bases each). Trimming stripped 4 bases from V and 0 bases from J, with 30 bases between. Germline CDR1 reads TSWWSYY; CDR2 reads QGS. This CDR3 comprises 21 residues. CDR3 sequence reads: CALGVNGVLRSLGIHTDKLIF. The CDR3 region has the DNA TGTGCTCTTGGGGTGAACGGGGTCCTACGCTCCCTGGGGATCCACACCGATAAACTCATCTTT.

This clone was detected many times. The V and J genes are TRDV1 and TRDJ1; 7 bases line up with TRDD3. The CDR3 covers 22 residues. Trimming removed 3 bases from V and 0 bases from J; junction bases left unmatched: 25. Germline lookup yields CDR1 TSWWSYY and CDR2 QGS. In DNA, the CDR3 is TGTGCTCTTGGGGACTCGGATTGGGGGACCCCTCGGCGTAGTAAGTACACCGATAAACTCATCTTT. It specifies CALGDSDWGTPRRSKYTDKLIF.

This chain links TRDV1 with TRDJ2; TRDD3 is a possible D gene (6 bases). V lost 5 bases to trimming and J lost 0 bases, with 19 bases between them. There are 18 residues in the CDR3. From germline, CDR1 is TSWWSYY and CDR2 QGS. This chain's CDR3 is CALGLVGGAKALTAQLFF. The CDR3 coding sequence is TGTGCTCTTGGGCTTGTTGGGGGGGCTAAAGCTTTGACAGCACAACTCTTCTTT.

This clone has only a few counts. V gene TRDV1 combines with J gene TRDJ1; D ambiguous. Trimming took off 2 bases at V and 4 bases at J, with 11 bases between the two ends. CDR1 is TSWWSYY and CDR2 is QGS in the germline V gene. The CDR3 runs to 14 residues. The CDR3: CALGESKLRDKLIF. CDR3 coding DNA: TGTGCTCTTGGGGAAAGTAAGCTCCGCGATAAACTCATCTTT.

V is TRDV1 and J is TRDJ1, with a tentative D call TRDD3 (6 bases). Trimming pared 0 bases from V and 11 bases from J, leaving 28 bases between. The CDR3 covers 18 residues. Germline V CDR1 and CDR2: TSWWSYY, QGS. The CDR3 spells CALGELGLTWELGKGLIF. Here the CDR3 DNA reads TGTGCTCTTGGGGAACTAGGGCTAACCTGGGAACTGGGAAAGGGGCTCATCTTT.

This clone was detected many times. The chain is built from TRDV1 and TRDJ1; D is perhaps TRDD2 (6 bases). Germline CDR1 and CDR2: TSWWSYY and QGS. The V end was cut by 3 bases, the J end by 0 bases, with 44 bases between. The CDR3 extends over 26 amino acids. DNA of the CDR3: TGTGCTCTTGGGGATAAGCCTTCCCCGAACCCCCCCACCTGGGATCGGGTCGCCCGGTACACCGATAAACTCATCTTT. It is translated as CALGDKPSPNPPTWDRVARYTDKLIF.

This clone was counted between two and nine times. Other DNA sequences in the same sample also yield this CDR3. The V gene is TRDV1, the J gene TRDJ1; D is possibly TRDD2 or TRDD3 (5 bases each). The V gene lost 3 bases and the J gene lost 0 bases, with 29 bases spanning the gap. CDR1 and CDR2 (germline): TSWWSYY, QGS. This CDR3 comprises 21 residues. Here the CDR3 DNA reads TGTGCTCTTGGGGACATCCTAGTAGAATACGCTCCATCTACTTACACCGATAAACTCATCTTT. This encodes CALGDILVEYAPSTYTDKLIF.

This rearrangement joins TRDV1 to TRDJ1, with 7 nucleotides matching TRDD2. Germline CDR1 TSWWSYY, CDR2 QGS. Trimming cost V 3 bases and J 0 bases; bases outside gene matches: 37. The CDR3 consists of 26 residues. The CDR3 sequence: CALGDITSNFLHGTLVISGDTDKLIF. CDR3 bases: TGTGCTCTTGGGGATATTACGTCAAATTTCCTACACGGCACCCTGGTGATTTCGGGCGACACCGATAAACTCATCTTT.

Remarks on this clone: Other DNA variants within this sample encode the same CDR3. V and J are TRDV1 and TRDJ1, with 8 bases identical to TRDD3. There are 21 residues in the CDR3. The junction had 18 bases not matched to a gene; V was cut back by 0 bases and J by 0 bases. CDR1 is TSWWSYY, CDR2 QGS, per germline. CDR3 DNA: TGTGCTCTTGGGGAACTCCACTTCGACGTTCTGGGGGAGTCGTACACCGATAAACTCATCTTT. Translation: CALGELHFDVLGESYTDKLIF.

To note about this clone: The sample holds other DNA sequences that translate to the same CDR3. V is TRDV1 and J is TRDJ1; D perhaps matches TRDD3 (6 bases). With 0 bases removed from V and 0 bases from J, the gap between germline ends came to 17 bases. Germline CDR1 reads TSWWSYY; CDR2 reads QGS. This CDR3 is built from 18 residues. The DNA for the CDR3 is TGTGCTCTTGGGGAACTTGAGGGTGATACGCAATACACCGATAAACTCATCTTT. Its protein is CALGELEGDTQYTDKLIF.

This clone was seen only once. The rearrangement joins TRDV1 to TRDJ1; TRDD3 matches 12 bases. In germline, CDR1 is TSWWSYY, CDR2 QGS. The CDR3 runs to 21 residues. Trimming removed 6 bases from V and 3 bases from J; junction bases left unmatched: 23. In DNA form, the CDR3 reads TGTGCTCTTGGTCCAGAAGGGCCCTGGGGGATACGACGGGGGGGTTCCGATAAACTCATCTTT. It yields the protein CALGPEGPWGIRRGGSDKLIF.

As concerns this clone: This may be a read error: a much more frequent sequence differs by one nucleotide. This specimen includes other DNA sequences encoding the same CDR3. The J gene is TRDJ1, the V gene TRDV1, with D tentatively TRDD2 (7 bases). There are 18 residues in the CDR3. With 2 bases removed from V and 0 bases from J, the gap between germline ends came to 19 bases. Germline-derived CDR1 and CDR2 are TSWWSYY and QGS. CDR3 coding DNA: TGTGCTCTTGGGGAATTCCTACTTGGGGATCTGAACACCGATAAACTCATCTTT. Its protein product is CALGEFLLGDLNTDKLIF.

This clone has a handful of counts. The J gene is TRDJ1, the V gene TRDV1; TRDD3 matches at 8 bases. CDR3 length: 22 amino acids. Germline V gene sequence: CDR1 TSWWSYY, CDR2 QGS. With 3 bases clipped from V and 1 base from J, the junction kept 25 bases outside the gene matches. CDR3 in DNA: TGTGCTCTTGGGGACTCACCTACGTTCCCGGGATGTGACTGGGGGTGCACCGATAAACTCATCTTT. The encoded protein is CALGDSPTFPGCDWGCTDKLIF.

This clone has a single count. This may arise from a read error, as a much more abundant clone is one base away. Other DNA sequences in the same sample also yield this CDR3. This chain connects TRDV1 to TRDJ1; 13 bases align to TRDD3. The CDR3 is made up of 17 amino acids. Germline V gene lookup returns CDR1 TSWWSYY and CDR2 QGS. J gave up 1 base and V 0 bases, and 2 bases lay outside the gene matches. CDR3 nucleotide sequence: TGTGCTCTTGGGGAACTCCACTGGGGGATACGCACCGATAAACTCATCTTT. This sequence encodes CALGELHWGIRTDKLIF.

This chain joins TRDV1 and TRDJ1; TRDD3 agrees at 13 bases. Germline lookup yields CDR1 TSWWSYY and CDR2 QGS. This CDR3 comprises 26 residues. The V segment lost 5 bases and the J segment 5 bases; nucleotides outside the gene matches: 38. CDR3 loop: CALGNGWGPSYQAVTGGYDGRDKLIF. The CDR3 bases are TGTGCTCTTGGGAACGGGTGGGGCCCTTCCTACCAGGCTGTTACTGGGGGATACGATGGAAGGGATAAACTCATCTTT.

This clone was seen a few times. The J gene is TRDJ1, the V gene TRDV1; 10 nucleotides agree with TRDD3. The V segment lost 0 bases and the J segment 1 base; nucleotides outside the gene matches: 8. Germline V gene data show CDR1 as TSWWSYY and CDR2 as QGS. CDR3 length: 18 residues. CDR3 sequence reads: CALGELLGDIFFTDKLIF. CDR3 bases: TGTGCTCTTGGGGAACTCCTGGGGGATATCTTCTTCACCGATAAACTCATCTTT.

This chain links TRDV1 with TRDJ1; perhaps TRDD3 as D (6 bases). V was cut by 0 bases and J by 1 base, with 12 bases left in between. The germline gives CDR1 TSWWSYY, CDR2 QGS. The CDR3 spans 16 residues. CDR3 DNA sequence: TGTGCTCTTGGGGAACTGACAGGGGGAGGCACCGATAAACTCATCTTT. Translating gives CALGELTGGGTDKLIF.

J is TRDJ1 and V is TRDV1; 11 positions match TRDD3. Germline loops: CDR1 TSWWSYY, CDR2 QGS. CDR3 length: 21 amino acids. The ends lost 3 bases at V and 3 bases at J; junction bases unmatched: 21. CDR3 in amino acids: CALGEGTKWDWGIKRADKLIF. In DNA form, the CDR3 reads TGTGCTCTTGGGGAGGGTACGAAGTGGGACTGGGGGATAAAGAGGGCCGATAAACTCATCTTT.

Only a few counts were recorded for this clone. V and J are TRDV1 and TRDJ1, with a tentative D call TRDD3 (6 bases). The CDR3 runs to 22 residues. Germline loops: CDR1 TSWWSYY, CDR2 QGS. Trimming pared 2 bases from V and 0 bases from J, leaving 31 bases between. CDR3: CALGERRDRPGLGRSYTDKLIF. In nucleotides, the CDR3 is TGTGCTCTTGGGGAAAGGAGAGATCGCCCCGGACTGGGAAGGTCGTACACCGATAAACTCATCTTT.

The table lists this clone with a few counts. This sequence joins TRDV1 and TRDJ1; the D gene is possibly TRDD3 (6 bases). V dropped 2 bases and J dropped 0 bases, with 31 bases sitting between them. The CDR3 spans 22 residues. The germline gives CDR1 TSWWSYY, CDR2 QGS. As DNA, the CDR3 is TGTGCTCTTGGGGAATGGCGGAGGCTACGAGGATACCCCAATCAACACACCGATAAACTCATCTTT. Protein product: CALGEWRRLRGYPNQHTDKLIF.

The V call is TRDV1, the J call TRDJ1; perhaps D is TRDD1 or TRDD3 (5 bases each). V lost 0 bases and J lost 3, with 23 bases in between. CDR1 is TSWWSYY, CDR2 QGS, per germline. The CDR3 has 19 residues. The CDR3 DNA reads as TGTGCTCTTGGGGAACTAGTATTCTACGTGGGGAATAGGTCCGATAAACTCATCTTT. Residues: CALGELVFYVGNRSDKLIF.

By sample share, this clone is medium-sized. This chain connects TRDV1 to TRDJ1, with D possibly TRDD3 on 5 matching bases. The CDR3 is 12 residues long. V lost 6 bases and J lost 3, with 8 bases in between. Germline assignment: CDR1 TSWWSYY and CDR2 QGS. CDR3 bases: TGTGCTCTTGGCCCGGGGGCCGATAAACTCATCTTT. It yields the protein CALGPGADKLIF.

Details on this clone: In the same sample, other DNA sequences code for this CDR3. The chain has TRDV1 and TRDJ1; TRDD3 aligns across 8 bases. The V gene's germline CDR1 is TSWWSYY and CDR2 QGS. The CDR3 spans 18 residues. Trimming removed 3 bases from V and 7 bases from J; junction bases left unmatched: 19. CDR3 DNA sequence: TGTGCTCTTGGGGATAGCTTTCAGGGATACGCGCAGATGGGTAAACTCATCTTT. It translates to CALGDSFQGYAQMGKLIF.

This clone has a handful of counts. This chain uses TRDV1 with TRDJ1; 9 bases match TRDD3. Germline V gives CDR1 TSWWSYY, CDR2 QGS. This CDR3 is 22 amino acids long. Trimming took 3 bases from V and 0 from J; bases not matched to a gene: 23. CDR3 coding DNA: TGTGCTCTTGGGGAGCCGCCATTTCCCTCCCCTCGCTGGGGGATTTACACCGATAAACTCATCTTT. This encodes CALGEPPFPSPRWGIYTDKLIF.

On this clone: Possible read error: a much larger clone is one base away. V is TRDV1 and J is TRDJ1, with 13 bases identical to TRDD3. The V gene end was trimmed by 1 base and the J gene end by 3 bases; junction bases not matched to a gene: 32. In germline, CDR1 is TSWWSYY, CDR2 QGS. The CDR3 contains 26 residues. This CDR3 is CALGERRPTTLTGGYAGQGNADKLIF. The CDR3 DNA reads TGTGCTCTTGGGGAACGCAGGCCTACGACCCTTACTGGGGGATACGCGGGACAAGGTAACGCCGATAAACTCATCTTT.

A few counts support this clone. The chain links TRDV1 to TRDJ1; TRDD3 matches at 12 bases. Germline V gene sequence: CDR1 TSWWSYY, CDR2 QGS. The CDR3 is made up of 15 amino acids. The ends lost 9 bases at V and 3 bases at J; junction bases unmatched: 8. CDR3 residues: CALRTGGYKADKLIF. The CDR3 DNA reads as TGTGCTCTGCGAACTGGGGGATACAAAGCCGATAAACTCATCTTT.

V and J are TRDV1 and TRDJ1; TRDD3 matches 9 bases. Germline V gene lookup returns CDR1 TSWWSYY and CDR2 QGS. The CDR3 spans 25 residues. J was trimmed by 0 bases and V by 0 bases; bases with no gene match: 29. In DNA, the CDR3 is TGTGCTCTTGGGGAACTAGAAAGGGGTCCAGGACTAAATTCCTGGGGGATGCCGTACACCGATAAACTCATCTTT. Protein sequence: CALGELERGPGLNSWGMPYTDKLIF.

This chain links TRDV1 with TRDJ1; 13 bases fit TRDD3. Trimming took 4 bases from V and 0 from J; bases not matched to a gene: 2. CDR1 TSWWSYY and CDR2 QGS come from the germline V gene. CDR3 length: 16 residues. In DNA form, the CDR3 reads TGTGCTCTTGGGGGACTGGGGGATACGTACACCGATAAACTCATCTTT. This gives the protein CALGGLGDTYTDKLIF.

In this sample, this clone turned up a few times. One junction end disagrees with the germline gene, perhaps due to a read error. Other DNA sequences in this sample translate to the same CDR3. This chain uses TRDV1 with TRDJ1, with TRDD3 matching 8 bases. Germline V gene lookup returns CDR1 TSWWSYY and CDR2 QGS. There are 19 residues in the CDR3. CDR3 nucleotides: TGTGCCCTTGGGGATCCGGCCTTCCCCACGGGGGATAAATGCGATAAACTCATCTTT. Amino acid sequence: CALGDPAFPTGDKCDKLIF.

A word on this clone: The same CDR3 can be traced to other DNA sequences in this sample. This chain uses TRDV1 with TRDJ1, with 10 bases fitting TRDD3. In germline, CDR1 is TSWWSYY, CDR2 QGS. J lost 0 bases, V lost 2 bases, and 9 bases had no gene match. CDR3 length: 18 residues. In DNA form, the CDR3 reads TGTGCTCTTGGGGAAGGGGATGGGGGATACCGGTACACCGATAAACTCATCTTT. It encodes CALGEGDGGYRYTDKLIF.